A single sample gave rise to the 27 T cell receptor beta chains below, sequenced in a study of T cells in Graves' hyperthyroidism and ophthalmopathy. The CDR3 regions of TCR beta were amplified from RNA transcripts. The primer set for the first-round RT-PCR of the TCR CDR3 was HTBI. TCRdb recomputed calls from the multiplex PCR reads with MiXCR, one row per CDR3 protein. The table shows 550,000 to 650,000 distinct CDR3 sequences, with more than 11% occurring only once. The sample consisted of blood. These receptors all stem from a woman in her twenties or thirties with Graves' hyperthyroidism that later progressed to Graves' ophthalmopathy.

The DNA of the CDR3 is TGTGCCAGCAGCACCTTCCCGGGACAGGGGAAACAGCCCCAGCATTTT. Protein product: CASSTFPGQGKQPQHF. The chain couples TRBV5-5 to TRBJ1-5; 10 nucleotides align to TRBD1. J lost 7 bases, V lost 4 bases, and 11 bases had no gene match. This CDR3 has 16 amino acids. The germline V gene has CDR1 SGHKS and CDR2 YYEKEE (reference sequence). Together with reference TRBV5-5 and TRBJ1-5, the CDR3 gives the full variable domain: DAGVTQSPTHLIKTRGQQVTLRCSPISGHKSVSWYQQVLGQGPQFIFQYYEKEERGRGNFPDRFSARQFPNYSSELNVNALLLGDSALYLCASSTFPGQGKQPQHFGDGTRLSIL.

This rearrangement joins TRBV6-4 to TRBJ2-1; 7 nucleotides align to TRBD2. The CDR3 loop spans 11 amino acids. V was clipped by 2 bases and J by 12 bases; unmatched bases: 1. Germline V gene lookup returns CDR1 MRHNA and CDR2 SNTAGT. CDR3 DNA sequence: TGTGCCAGCAGTGACGGGGGGGTGCAGTTCTTC. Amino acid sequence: CASSDGGVQFF.

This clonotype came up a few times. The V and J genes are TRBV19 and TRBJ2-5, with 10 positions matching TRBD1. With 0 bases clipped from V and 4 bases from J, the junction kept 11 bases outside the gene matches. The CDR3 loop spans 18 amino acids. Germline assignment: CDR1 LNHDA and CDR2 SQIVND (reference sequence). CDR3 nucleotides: TGTGCCAGTAGTATAGATGGATTAGGGACAGGGGATAGAGAGACCCAGTACTTC. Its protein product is CASSIDGLGTGDRETQYF.

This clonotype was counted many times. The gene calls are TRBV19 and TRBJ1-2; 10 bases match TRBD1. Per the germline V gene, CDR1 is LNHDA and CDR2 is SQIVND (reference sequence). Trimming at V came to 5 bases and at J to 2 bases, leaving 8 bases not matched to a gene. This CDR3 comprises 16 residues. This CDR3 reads CASSSQRQGANYGYTF. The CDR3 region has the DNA TGTGCCAGTAGTTCCCAGAGACAGGGGGCGAACTATGGCTACACCTTC.

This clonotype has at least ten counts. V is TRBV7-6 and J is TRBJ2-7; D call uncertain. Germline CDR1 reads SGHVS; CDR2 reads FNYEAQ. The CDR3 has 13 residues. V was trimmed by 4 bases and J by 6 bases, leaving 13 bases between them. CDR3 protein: CASSSRPGFEQYF. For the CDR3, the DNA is TGTGCCAGCAGCTCCCGCCCGGGTTTCGAGCAGTACTTC.

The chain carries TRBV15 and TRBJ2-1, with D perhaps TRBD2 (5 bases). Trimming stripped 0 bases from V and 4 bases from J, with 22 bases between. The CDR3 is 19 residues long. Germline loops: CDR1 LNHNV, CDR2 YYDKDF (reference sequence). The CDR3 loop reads CATSREDGRESSRYNEQFF. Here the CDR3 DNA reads TGTGCCACCAGCAGAGAGGATGGAAGGGAGTCGAGTAGGTACAATGAGCAGTTCTTC.

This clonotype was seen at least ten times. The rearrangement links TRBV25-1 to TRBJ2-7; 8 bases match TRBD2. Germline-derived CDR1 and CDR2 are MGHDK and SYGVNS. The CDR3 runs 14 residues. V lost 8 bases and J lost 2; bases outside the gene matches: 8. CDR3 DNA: TGTGCCAGCTTGCCAGCGGGAGCTCCCTACGAGCAGTACTTC. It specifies CASLPAGAPYEQYF.

In DNA, the CDR3 is TGCAGCGTCCGTCAGGGAAGGGCAGGCGAGCAGTACTTC. This translates into CSVRQGRAGEQYF. V and J are TRBV29-1 and TRBJ2-7; D might be TRBD1 (5 bases). CDR1 is SQVTM, CDR2 ANQGSEA, per germline. The CDR3 runs 13 residues. The V and J ends lost 6 bases and 6 bases respectively, with 18 bases between them.

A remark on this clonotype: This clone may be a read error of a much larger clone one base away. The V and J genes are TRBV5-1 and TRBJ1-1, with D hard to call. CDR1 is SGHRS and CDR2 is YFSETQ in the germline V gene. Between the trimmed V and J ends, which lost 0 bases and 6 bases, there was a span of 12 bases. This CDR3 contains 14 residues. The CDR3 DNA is TGCGCCAGCAGCTTGGGGGCGGAAAGCCCTGAAGCTTTCTTT. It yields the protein CASSLGAESPEAFF.

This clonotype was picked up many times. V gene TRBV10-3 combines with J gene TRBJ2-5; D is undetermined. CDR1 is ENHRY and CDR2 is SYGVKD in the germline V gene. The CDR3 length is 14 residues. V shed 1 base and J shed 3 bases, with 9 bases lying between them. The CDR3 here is CAISELEREETQYF. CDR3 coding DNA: TGTGCCATCAGTGAGTTAGAGCGAGAAGAGACCCAGTACTTC.

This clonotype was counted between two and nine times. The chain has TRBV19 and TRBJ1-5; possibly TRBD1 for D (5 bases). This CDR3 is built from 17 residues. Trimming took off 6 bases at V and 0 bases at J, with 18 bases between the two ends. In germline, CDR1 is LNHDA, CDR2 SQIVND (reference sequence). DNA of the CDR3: TGTGCCAGTAGCGATATGGGACGGTTCCTTAGCAATCAGCCCCAGCATTTT. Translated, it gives CASSDMGRFLSNQPQHF.

The CDR3 DNA is TGCGCCAGCAGCCCCGGAGGGAGCGAGCAGTACTTC. Its protein is CASSPGGSEQYF. The chain joins TRBV5-1 to TRBJ2-7; tentative D call: TRBD2 (6 bases). The germline gives CDR1 SGHRS, CDR2 YFSETQ. This CDR3 contains 12 residues. Trimming removed 4 bases at V and 6 bases at J, with 11 bases between.

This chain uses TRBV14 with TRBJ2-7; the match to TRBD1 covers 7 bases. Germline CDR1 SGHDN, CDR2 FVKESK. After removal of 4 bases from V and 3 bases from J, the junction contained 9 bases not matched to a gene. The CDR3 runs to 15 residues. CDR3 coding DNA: TGTGCCAGCAGCCGAGACCGGGACAGCTACTACGAGCAGTACTTC. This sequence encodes CASSRDRDSYYEQYF.

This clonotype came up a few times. The CDR3 is CASSIYSLGEQFF. CDR3 sequence (DNA): TGTGCCAGTAGTATTTACAGTCTGGGTGAGCAGTTCTTC. This sequence joins TRBV19 and TRBJ2-1; D is uncertain. CDR3 length equals 13 residues. Germline CDR1 LNHDA, CDR2 SQIVND (reference sequence). Trimming took 3 bases from V and 9 from J, leaving 12 bases between them. Complete variable domain (other parts from reference TRBV19 and TRBJ2-1): DGGITQSPKYLFRKEGQNVTLSCEQNLNHDAMYWYRQDPGQGLRLIYYSQIVNDFQKGDIAEGYSVSREKKESFPLTVTSAQKNPTAFYLCASSIYSLGEQFFGPGTRLTVL.

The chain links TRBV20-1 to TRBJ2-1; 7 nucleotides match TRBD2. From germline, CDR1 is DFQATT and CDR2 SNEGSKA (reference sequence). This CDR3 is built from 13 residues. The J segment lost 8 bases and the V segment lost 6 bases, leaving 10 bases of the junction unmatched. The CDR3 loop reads CSAQRNSGHEQFF. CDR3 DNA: TGCAGTGCCCAGAGGAATAGCGGGCATGAGCAGTTCTTC.

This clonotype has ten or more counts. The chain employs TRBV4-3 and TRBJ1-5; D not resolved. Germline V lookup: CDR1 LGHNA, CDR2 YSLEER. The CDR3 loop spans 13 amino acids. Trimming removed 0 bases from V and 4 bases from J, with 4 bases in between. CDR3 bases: TGCGCCAGCAGCCAAGATACGAATCAGCCCCAGCATTTT. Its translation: CASSQDTNQPQHF.

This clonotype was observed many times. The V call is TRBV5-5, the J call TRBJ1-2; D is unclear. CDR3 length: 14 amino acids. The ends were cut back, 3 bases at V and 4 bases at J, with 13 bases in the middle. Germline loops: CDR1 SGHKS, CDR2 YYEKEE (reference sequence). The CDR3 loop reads CASSSQSAGYGYTF. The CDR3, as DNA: TGTGCCAGCAGCTCTCAAAGCGCGGGCTATGGCTACACCTTC.

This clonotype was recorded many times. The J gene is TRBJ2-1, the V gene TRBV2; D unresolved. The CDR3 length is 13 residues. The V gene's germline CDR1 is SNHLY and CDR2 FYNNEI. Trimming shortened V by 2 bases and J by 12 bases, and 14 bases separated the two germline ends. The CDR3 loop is CASSESVLLPQFF. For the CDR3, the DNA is TGTGCCAGCAGTGAATCGGTTTTACTCCCGCAGTTCTTC.

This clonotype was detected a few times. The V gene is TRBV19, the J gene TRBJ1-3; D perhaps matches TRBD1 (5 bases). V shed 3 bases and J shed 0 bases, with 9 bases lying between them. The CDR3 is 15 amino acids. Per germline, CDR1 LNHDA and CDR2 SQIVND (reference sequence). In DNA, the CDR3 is TGTGCCAGTAGTATGGGGACTTACTCTGGAAACACCATATATTTT. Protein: CASSMGTYSGNTIYF. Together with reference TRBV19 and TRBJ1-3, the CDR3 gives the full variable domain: DGGITQSPKYLFRKEGQNVTLSCEQNLNHDAMYWYRQDPGQGLRLIYYSQIVNDFQKGDIAEGYSVSREKKESFPLTVTSAQKNPTAFYLCASSMGTYSGNTIYFGEGSWLTVV.

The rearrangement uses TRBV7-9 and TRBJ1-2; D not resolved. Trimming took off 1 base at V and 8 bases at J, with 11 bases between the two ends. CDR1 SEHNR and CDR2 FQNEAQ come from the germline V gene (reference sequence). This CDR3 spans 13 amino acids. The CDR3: CASSLDGVWGYTF. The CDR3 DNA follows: TGTGCCAGCAGCTTAGACGGGGTGTGGGGCTACACCTTC.

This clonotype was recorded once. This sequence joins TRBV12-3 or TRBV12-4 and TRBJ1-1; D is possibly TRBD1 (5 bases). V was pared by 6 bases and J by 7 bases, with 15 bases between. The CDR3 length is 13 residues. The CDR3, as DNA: TGTGCCAGCAGCAAGGGACGGGTTAATGAAGCTTTCTTT. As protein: CASSKGRVNEAFF.

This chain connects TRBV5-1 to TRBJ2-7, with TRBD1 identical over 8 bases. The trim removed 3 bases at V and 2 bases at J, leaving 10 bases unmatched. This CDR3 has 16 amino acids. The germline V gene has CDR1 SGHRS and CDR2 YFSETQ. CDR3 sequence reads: CASSSTGRTGPYEQYF. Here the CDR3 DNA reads TGCGCCAGCAGCTCCACCGGTCGGACAGGGCCCTACGAGCAGTACTTC.

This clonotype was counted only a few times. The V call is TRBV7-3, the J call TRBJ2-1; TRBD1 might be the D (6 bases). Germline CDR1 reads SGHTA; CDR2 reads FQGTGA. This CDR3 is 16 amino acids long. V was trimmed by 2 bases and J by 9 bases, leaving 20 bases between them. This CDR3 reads CASSLVAASRGAEQFF. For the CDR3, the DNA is TGTGCCAGCAGCTTAGTCGCCGCTAGCAGGGGCGCTGAGCAGTTCTTC.

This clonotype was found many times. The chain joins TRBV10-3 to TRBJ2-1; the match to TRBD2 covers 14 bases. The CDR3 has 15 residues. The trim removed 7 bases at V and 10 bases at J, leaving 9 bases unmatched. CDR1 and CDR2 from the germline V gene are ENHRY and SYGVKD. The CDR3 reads CAIKPGLAGEDEQFF. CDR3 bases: TGTGCCATCAAGCCGGGACTAGCGGGAGAAGACGAGCAGTTCTTC.

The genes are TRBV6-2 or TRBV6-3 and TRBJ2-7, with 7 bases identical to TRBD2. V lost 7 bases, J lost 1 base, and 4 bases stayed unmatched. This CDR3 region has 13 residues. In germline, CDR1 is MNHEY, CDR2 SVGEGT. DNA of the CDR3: TGTGCCAGCAAGGCGGGAGCGTCCTACGAGCAGTACTTC. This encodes CASKAGASYEQYF.

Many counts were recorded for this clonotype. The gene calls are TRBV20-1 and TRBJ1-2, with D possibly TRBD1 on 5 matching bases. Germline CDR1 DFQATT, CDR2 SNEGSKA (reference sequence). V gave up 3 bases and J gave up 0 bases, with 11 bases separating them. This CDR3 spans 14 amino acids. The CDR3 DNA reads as TGCAGTGCTAGGGGGGTGATAGCTAACTATGGCTACACCTTC. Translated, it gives CSARGVIANYGYTF.

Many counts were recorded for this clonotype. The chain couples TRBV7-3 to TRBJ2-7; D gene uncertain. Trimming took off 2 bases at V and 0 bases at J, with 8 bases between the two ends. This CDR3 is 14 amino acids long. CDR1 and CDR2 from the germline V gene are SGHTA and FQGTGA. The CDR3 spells CASSLDLGSYEQYF. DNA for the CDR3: TGTGCCAGCAGCTTAGACCTGGGCTCCTACGAGCAGTACTTC.